Shown below are 11 T cell receptor beta chains from a single sample sequenced in a study of cytomegalovirus exposure and HLA in healthy donors. The study ran its PCR with 60 Vbeta and 13 Jbeta primers. Assay: immunoSEQ multiplex PCR; the TCRdb copy retains only in-frame clones and omits some. Among roughly 150,000 clones listed, roughly 78% were seen once. Sequencing used PBMCs. These receptors originate from a man between 40 and 49 years old in good health and CMV-seropositive.

Comments on this clone: The sample has other DNA sequences that encode this CDR3 too. V usage is TRBV5-1 and J usage is TRBJ1-1; TRBD1 matches at 11 bases. The CDR3 is 14 residues long. The V segment lost 3 bases and the J segment 5 bases; nucleotides outside the gene matches: 3. The germline V gene encodes CDR1 SGHRS and CDR2 YFSETQ. CDR3 sequence reads: CASSSGTGGTEAFF. DNA of the CDR3: TGCGCCAGCAGCTCAGGGACAGGGGGGACTGAAGCTTTCTTT.

V is TRBV27 and J is TRBJ2-2, with 12 bases identical to TRBD1. The length of the CDR3 is 14 residues. Germline CDR1 reads MNHEY; CDR2 reads SMNVEV (reference sequence). The junction had 5 bases not matched to a gene; V was cut back by 5 bases and J by 10 bases. The CDR3 reads CASSLRDRGLELFF. The CDR3 region has the DNA TGTGCCAGCAGTCTCCGGGACAGGGGGCTGGAGCTGTTTTTT.

The chain recombines TRBV6-5 with TRBJ2-5; 7 positions match TRBD2. This CDR3 region has 13 residues. Trimming at V came to 6 bases and at J to 4 bases, leaving 5 bases not matched to a gene. The germline V gene encodes CDR1 MNHEY and CDR2 SVGAGI. CDR3 protein: CASSPASGETQYF. The CDR3 nucleotides read TGTGCCAGCAGCCCCGCTAGCGGAGAGACCCAGTACTTC.

This chain connects TRBV27 to TRBJ2-3; 10 positions agree with TRBD2. After removal of 2 bases from V and 3 bases from J, the junction contained 14 bases not matched to a gene. Germline CDR1 and CDR2: MNHEY and SMNVEV (reference sequence). The CDR3 extends over 19 amino acids. CDR3 loop: CASSLMGAASGRATDTQYF. CDR3 nucleotides: TGTGCCAGCAGTTTAATGGGCGCGGCTAGCGGGAGAGCGACAGATACGCAGTATTTT.

This clone has a single count. The genes are TRBV5-6 and TRBJ1-2; 8 bases fit TRBD1. Per the germline V gene, CDR1 is SGHDT and CDR2 is YYEEEE. Unmatched junction bases numbered 12, after V lost 4 bases and J lost 4 bases. This CDR3 is 16 amino acids long. The chain's CDR3 is CASSLILGTGFYGYTF. CDR3 DNA sequence: TGTGCCAGCAGCCTGATCTTAGGGACAGGCTTCTATGGCTACACCTTC. Complete variable domain (other parts from reference TRBV5-6 and TRBJ1-2): DAGVTQSPTHLIKTRGQQVTLRCSPKSGHDTVSWYQQALGQGPQFIFQYYEEEERQRGNFPDRFSGHQFPNYSSELNVNALLLGDSALYLCASSLILGTGFYGYTFGSGTRLTVV.

This chain uses TRBV29-1 with TRBJ2-7; maybe TRBD1 (8 bases). V lost 4 bases, J lost 5 bases, and 18 bases lay in between. The germline gives CDR1 SQVTM, CDR2 ANQGSEA. The CDR3 contains 14 residues. The CDR3, as DNA: TGCAGCGTTGTCGACCGACAGGGGAGGGACGAGCAGTACTTC. Its protein product is CSVVDRQGRDEQYF.

The rearrangement links TRBV6-5 to TRBJ2-7, with a tentative D call TRBD2 (7 bases). The CDR3 has 15 residues. From germline, CDR1 is MNHEY and CDR2 SVGAGI. Deletions cut 7 bases from V and 2 bases from J, with 18 bases between. CDR3 coding DNA: TGTGCCAGCAAGGGGGGGACTGCTACCGCCTACGAGCAGTACTTC. It encodes CASKGGTATAYEQYF.

This clone showed up just once. J is TRBJ2-3 and V is TRBV7-3, with 9 bases lining up with TRBD2. Per the germline V gene, CDR1 is SGHTA and CDR2 is FQGTGA. The V gene end was trimmed by 3 bases and the J gene end by 6 bases; junction bases not matched to a gene: 7. The CDR3 sequence is 15 residues long. CDR3 sequence reads: CASSLAGGPRDTQYF. CDR3 nucleotides: TGTGCCAGCAGCTTGGCGGGAGGGCCTAGGGATACGCAGTATTTT.

The V gene is TRBV27, the J gene TRBJ2-1; 12 bases are a match to TRBD2. The CDR3 consists of 15 residues. The V segment lost 6 bases and the J segment 10 bases; nucleotides outside the gene matches: 10. Germline V gene data show CDR1 as MNHEY and CDR2 as SMNVEV (reference sequence). The CDR3 loop reads CASSRGLAGTGEQFF. The CDR3 DNA sequence: TGTGCCAGCAGCCGCGGACTAGCGGGGACGGGCGAGCAGTTCTTC.

The chain uses TRBV5-1 and TRBJ1-4, with 10 nucleotides matching TRBD1. Germline assignment: CDR1 SGHRS and CDR2 YFSETQ. The trim removed 4 bases at V and 8 bases at J, leaving 2 bases unmatched. The CDR3 has 13 amino acids. The CDR3 DNA reads TGCGCCAGCAGCCGGACAGGGGGAGAAAAACTGTTTTTT. As protein: CASSRTGGEKLFF.

This sequence joins TRBV30 and TRBJ1-1; 7 bases align to TRBD1. The germline V gene has CDR1 GTSNPN and CDR2 SVGIG (reference sequence). The junction had 6 bases not matched to a gene; V was cut back by 2 bases and J by 3 bases. The CDR3 covers 14 residues. DNA for the CDR3: TGTGCCTGGAGTTCCGGGACAGCTGACACTGAAGCTTTCTTT. This gives the protein CAWSSGTADTEAFF.